The 14 T cell receptor beta chains reported below all come from one sample, sequenced in a study of blood T cells in healthy people across ages. The authors ran a second PCR of 7 to 11 cycles using a sample-barcoded 5' primer and a J-beta primer mix. TCRdb processed the 5' RACE reads anew with MiXCR; each CDR3 protein has one entry. The repertoire consists of approximately 700,000 distinct CDR3 sequences, with about 32% occurring once and the leading ten covering less than 20%. The material sequenced was blood. These receptors were taken from a woman older than 75 in good health.

With regard to this clonotype: Relative to the germline gene, one junction end is altered; a read error may explain this. The chain employs TRBV9 and TRBJ1-5, with TRBD1 as a possible D gene (5 bases). This CDR3 spans 14 amino acids. Per the germline V gene, CDR1 is SGDLS and CDR2 is YYNGEE. CDR3 in DNA: TGTACCAGCAGCGTAGGGGAGAGCAATCAGCCCCAGCATTTT. Protein sequence: CTSSVGESNQPQHF.

This clonotype was counted ten times or more. The CDR3 here is CSAIYQRGGREQYF. As DNA, the CDR3 is TGCAGTGCTATCTACCAGCGGGGGGGGCGAGAGCAGTACTTC. The chain couples TRBV20-1 to TRBJ2-7; TRBD2 matches 10 bases. The CDR3 is 14 residues long. Germline V CDR1 and CDR2: DFQATT, SNEGSKA (reference sequence). The trim removed 4 bases at V and 7 bases at J, leaving 10 bases unmatched.

The V and J genes are TRBV7-2 and TRBJ1-1; the D is unclear. Germline CDR1 and CDR2: SGHTA and FQGNSA. The germline V and J ends were trimmed by 5 bases and 2 bases, with 12 bases remaining between them. The CDR3 totals 14 residues. The CDR3 protein is CASSPEFSNTEAFF. Here the CDR3 DNA reads TGTGCCAGCAGCCCGGAGTTCAGCAACACTGAAGCTTTCTTT.

A word on this clonotype: A read error is possible here, since a much larger clone lies one base away. The CDR3 carries no conserved terminal phenylalanine or tryptophan, so it likely arises from a read error. The CDR3 DNA sequence: TGTGCCAGCAGCATGGGACAGGGGGCTCGTGAAAAACTGTTTGTT. Residues: CASSMGQGAREKLFV. The chain employs TRBV7-2 and TRBJ1-4, with 12 nucleotides matching TRBD1. V was pared by 5 bases and J by 7 bases, with 5 bases of the junction left unmatched. Germline CDR1 and CDR2: SGHTA and FQGNSA. The CDR3 extends over 15 amino acids.

The chain combines TRBV7-9 with TRBJ1-1; TRBD1 matches at 7 bases. Trimming at V came to 7 bases and at J to 4 bases, leaving 12 bases not matched to a gene. This CDR3 region has 15 residues. In germline, CDR1 is SEHNR, CDR2 FQNEAQ (reference sequence). CDR3 nucleotide sequence: TGTGCCAGCAACTTGGCTCACAGGGGAGGCACTGAAGCTTTCTTT. It codes for CASNLAHRGGTEAFF.

This clonotype was observed many times. V gene TRBV9 combines with J gene TRBJ1-2, with 8 bases that match TRBD1. This CDR3 has 15 amino acids. Losses at the gene ends were 3 bases for V and 5 bases for J; bases not matched to a gene: 9. Germline lookup yields CDR1 SGDLS and CDR2 YYNGEE. The DNA of the CDR3 is TGTGCCAGCAGCGCATCTGGACAGGGCCTATATGGCTACACCTTC. The encoded protein is CASSASGQGLYGYTF.

Remarks on this clonotype: It may be a read error: a sequence one base away is much more abundant. V is TRBV11-2 and J is TRBJ2-7; the D is unclear. The CDR3 has 15 amino acids. Between the trimmed V and J ends, which lost 1 base and 2 bases, there was a span of 12 bases. CDR1 is SGHAT, CDR2 FQNNGV, per germline. CDR3 region: CASSLGPLPAYEQYF. In nucleotides, the CDR3 is TGTGCCAGCAGCTTAGGGCCCCTACCCGCCTACGAGCAGTACTTC.

This clonotype was counted many times. The V gene is TRBV7-2, the J gene TRBJ2-7; no reliable D call. CDR3 size: 13 residues. Trimming removed 0 bases from V and 4 bases from J, with 7 bases in between. Germline CDR1 is SGHTA and CDR2 is FQGNSA. CDR3 sequence (DNA): TGTGCCAGCAGCTTAGCGCAGTCTTACGAGCAGTACTTC. Translating it yields CASSLAQSYEQYF.

This clonotype was counted many times. The chain employs TRBV7-9 and TRBJ2-7; D remains ambiguous. The CDR3 is 12 residues long. The germline CDR1 and CDR2 sequences are SEHNR and FQNEAQ (reference sequence). Trimming left V 10 bases short and J 0 bases short, with 10 bases between. The CDR3 bases are TGTGCCACTTCAGACAACTCCTACGAGCAGTACTTC. This translates into CATSDNSYEQYF.

Ten or more counts support this clonotype. The chain has TRBV6-5 and TRBJ2-1; perhaps TRBD1 as D (6 bases). The CDR3 is 14 amino acids. Germline CDR1 is MNHEY and CDR2 is SVGAGI. V was pared by 6 bases and J by 4 bases, with 13 bases between. The CDR3 DNA follows: TGTGCCAGCAGGCAACGGACAGAATACAATGAGCAGTTCTTC. This codes for CASRQRTEYNEQFF.

The CDR3 DNA reads as TGTGCCAGCAGCCCGATTGGACTAGGGGTTAGCAATGAGCAGTTCTTC. Amino acid sequence: CASSPIGLGVSNEQFF. The V gene is TRBV6-5, the J gene TRBJ2-1; 7 bases match TRBD2. V shed 6 bases, J shed 6 bases, and the junction held 14 bases outside the gene matches. The CDR3 contains 16 residues. Germline V lookup: CDR1 MNHEY, CDR2 SVGAGI.

Ten or more counts support this clonotype. This chain uses TRBV20-1 with TRBJ2-1, with 11 bases identical to TRBD2. The trim removed 5 bases at V and 4 bases at J, leaving 7 bases unmatched. CDR1 and CDR2 (germline): DFQATT, SNEGSKA (reference sequence). CDR3 size: 15 residues. The CDR3 DNA reads TGCAGTGCTGATTCCGGGACTAGCGGTTACAATGAGCAGTTCTTC. It codes for CSADSGTSGYNEQFF.

In regard to this clonotype: The conserved final phenylalanine or tryptophan is absent from the CDR3, which likely points to a read error. The genes are TRBV5-1 and TRBJ1-2; D is uncertain. CDR1 and CDR2 from the germline V gene are SGHRS and YFSETQ. The CDR3 is made up of 12 amino acids. V shed 7 bases and J shed 2 bases, with 9 bases lying between them. Here the CDR3 reads CASGRRNYGYTI. The DNA for the CDR3 is TGCGCCAGCGGGAGAAGAAACTATGGCTACACCATC.

The chain combines TRBV20-1 with TRBJ2-1; TRBD2 aligns across 7 bases. The CDR3 spans 14 residues. The germline V gene encodes CDR1 DFQATT and CDR2 SNEGSKA (reference sequence). CDR3 loop: CSVDGGSTYNEQFF. The CDR3 DNA sequence: TGCAGCGTCGACGGGGGGAGTACCTACAATGAGCAGTTCTTC.